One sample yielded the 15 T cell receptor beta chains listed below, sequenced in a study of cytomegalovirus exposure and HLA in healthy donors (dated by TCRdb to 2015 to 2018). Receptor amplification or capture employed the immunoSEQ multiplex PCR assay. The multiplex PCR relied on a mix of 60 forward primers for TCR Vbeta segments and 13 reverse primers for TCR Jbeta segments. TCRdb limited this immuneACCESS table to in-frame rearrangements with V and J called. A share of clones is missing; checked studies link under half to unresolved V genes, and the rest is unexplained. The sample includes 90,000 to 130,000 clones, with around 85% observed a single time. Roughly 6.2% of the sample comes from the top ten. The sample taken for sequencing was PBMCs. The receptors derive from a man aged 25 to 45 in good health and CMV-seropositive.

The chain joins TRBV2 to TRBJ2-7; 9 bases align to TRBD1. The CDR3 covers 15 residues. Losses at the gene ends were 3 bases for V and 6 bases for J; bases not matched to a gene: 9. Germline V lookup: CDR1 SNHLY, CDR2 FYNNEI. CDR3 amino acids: CASSEGDRAPFEQYF. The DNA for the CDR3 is TGTGCCAGCAGTGAGGGGGACAGGGCCCCCTTCGAGCAGTACTTC.

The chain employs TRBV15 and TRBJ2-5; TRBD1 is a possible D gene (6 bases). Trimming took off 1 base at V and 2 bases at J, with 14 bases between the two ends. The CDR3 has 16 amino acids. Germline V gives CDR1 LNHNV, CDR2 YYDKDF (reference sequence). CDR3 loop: CATSRGRSGVQETQYF. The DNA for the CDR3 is TGTGCCACCAGCAGAGGGAGATCAGGGGTACAAGAGACCCAGTACTTC.

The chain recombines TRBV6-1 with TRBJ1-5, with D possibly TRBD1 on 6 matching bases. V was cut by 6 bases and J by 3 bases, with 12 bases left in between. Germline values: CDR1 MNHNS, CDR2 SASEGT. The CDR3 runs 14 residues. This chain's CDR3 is CASSVRQANQPQHF. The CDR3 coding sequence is TGTGCCAGCAGCGTGAGACAGGCCAATCAGCCCCAGCATTTT.

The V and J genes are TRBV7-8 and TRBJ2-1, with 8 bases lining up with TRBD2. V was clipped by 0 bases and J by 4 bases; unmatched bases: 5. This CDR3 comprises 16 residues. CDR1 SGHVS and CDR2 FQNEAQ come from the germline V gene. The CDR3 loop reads CASSLAGLAGYNEQFF. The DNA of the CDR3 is TGTGCCAGCAGCTTAGCGGGTCTAGCGGGTTACAATGAGCAGTTCTTC.

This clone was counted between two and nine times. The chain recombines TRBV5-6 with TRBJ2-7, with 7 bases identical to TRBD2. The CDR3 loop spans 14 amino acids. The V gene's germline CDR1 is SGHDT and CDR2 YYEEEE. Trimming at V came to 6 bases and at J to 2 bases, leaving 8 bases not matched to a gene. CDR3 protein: CASMERGVTYEQYF. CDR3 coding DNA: TGTGCCAGCATGGAGCGGGGAGTTACCTACGAGCAGTACTTC.

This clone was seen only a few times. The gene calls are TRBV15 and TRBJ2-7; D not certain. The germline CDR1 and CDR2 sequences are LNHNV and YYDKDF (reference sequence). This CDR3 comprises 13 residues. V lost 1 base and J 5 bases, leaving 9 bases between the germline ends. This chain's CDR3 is CATSRARLDEQYF. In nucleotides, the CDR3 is TGTGCCACCAGCAGAGCTCGGTTAGACGAGCAGTACTTC.

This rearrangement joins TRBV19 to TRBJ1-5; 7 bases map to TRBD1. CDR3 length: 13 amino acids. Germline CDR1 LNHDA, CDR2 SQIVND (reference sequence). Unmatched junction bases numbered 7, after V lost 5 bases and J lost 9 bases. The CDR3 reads CASSSGQVMPQHF. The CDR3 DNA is TGTGCCAGTAGTTCAGGACAGGTGATGCCCCAGCATTTT.

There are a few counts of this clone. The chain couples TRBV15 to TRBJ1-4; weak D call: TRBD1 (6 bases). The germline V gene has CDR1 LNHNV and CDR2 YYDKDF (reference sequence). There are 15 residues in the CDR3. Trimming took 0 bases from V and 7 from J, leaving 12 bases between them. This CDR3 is CATSRDRAGAEKLFF. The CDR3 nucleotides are TGTGCCACCAGCAGAGATCGGGCAGGGGCTGAAAAACTGTTTTTT.

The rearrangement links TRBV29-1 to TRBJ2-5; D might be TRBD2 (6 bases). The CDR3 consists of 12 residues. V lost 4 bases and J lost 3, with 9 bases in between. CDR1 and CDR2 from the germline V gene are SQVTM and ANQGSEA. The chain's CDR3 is CSVARREETQYF. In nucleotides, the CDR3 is TGCAGCGTTGCACGGAGGGAAGAGACCCAGTACTTC.

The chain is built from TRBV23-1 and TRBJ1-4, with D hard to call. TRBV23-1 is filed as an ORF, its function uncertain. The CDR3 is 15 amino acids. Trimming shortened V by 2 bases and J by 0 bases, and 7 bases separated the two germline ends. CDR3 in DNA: TGCGCCAGCAGTCAACCCAGGACAACTAATGAAAAACTGTTTTTT. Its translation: CASSQPRTTNEKLFF.

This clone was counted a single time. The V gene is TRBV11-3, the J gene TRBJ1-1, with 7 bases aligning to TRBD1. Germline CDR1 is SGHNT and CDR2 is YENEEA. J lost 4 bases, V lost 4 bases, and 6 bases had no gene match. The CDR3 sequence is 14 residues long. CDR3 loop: CASSWKGAGTEAFF. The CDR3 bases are TGTGCCAGCAGCTGGAAGGGGGCCGGCACTGAAGCTTTCTTT.

The CDR3 DNA sequence: TGTGCCAGTAGTCGGCCTCGGACAGTGGGCTTCACAGATACGCAGTATTTT. Encoded protein: CASSRPRTVGFTDTQYF. J is TRBJ2-3 and V is TRBV19, with D perhaps TRBD1 (6 bases). Trimming cost V 5 bases and J 2 bases, with 20 bases left between them. From germline, CDR1 is LNHDA and CDR2 SQIVND (reference sequence). There are 17 residues in the CDR3.

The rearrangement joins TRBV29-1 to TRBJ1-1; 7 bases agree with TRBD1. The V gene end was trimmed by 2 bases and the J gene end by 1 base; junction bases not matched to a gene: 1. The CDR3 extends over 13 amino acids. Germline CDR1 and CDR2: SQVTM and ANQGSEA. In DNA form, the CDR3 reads TGCAGCGTTGAAACAGGGGAGAACACTGAAGCTTTCTTT. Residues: CSVETGENTEAFF. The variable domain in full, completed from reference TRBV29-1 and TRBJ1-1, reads SAVISQKPSRDICQRGTSLTIQCQVDSQVTMMFWYRQQPGQSLTLIATANQGSEATYESGFVIDKFPISRPNLTFSTLTVSNMSPEDSSIYLCSVETGENTEAFFGQGTRLTVV.

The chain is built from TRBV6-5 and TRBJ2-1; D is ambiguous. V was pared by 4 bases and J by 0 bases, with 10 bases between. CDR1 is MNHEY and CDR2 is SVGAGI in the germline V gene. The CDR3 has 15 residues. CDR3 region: CASSLGGASYNEQFF. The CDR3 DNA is TGTGCCAGCAGTTTAGGCGGAGCCTCCTACAATGAGCAGTTCTTC.

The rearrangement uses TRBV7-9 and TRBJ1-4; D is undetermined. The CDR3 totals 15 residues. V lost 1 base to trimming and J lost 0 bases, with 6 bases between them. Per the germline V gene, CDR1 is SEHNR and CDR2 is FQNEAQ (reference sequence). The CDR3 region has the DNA TGTGCCAGCAGCTTAGGCACAGCAACTAATGAAAAACTGTTTTTT. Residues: CASSLGTATNEKLFF.